This T cell receptor beta chain was recorded in a study of CD8 T cells in ankylosing spondylitis. Study-wide points: A motif of several highly homologous TCR beta variants was seen as apparently characteristic of ankylosing spondylitis blood. Relatively rare in peripheral blood, disease-linked clones were also CD8+.

A remark on this clonotype: The antigen remains undetermined.

V shed 8 bases and J shed 7 bases, with 14 bases lying between them. This CDR3 has 12 residues. It was by quantitative 5'-RACE with molecular barcodes that TCR beta libraries were made. A single record per CDR3 protein comes from TCRdb applying MiXCR to the 5' RACE reads. The sample lists roughly 440,000 distinct CDR3 sequences, approximately 17% seen once, with approximately 1% in the top ten. The specimen sequenced was blood, either unsorted or a sorted T cell fraction (not recorded which). The receptor's source is a male donor with ankylosing spondylitis. V and J are TRBV12-3 or TRBV12-4 and TRBJ1-1, with unresolved D. For the CDR3, the DNA is TGTGCCAGCGGAATGGTCTTTGTTGAAGCTTTCTTT. It encodes CASGMVFVEAFF.